The entry below gives a single T cell receptor beta chain sequence along with its context. Profiling relied on immunoSEQ multiplex PCR, and the TCRdb table lists in-frame clones only, not all of them. The sample lists about 150,000 clones, approximately 91% occurring once. This record belongs to a study of T cell responses to AZD1222 COVID-19 vaccine. The CDR3 has 15 amino acids. Per germline, CDR1 SGHTA and CDR2 FQGTGA. Unmatched junction bases numbered 12, after V lost 4 bases and J lost 9 bases. This TCR was recovered from an adult who had recovered from COVID-19. This chain connects TRBV7-3 to TRBJ2-1, with TRBD1 matching over 7 bases. Sequenced here: peripheral blood, sampled after recovery from COVID-19. The DNA of the CDR3 is TGTGCCAGCAGCTCCGGGCGACAGGGATGGAGTGAGCAGTTCTTC. This translates into CASSSGRQGWSEQFF. Complete variable domain (other parts from reference TRBV7-3 and TRBJ2-1): GAGVSQTPSNKVTEKGKYVELRCDPISGHTALYWYRQSLGQGPEFLIYFQGTGAADDSGLPNDRFFAVRPEGSVSTLKIQRTERGDSAVYLCASSSGRQGWSEQFFGPGTRLTVL.